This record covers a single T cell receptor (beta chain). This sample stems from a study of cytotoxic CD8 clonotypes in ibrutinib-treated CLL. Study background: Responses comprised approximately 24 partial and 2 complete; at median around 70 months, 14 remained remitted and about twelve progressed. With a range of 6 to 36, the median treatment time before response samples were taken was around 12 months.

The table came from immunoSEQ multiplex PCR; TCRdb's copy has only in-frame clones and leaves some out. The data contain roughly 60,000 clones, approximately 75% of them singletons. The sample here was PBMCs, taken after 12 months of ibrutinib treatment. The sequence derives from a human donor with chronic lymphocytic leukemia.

The CDR3 region is CASSQDSNQPQHF. The CDR3 DNA reads as TGTGCCAGCAGCCAAGACAGTAATCAGCCCCAGCATTTT. This chain uses TRBV14 with TRBJ1-5; D unresolved. The V and J ends lost 0 bases and 4 bases respectively, with 4 bases between them. CDR3 size: 13 residues. Per the germline V gene, CDR1 is SGHDN and CDR2 is FVKESK.